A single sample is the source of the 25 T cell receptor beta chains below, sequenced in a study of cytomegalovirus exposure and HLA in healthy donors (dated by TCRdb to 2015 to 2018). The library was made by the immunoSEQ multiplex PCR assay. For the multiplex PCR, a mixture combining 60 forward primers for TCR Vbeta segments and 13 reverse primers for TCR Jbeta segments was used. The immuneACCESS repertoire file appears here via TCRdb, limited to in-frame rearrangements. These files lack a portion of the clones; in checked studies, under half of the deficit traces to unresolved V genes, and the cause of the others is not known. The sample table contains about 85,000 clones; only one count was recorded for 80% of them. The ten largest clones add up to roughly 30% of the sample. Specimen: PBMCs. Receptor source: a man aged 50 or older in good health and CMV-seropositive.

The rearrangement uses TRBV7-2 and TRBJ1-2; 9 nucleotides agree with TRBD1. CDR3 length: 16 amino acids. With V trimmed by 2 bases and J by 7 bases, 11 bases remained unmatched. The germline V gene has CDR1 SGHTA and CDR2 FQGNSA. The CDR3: CASSLTPRTGESGYTF. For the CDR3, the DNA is TGTGCCAGCAGCTTAACCCCCCGGACAGGGGAAAGTGGCTACACCTTC. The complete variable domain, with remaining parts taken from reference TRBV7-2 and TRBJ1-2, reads GAGVSQSPSNKVTEKGKDVELRCDPISGHTALYWYRQSLGQGLEFLIYFQGNSAPDKSGLPSDRFSAERTGGSVSTLTIQRTQQEDSAVYLCASSLTPRTGESGYTFGSGTRLTVV.

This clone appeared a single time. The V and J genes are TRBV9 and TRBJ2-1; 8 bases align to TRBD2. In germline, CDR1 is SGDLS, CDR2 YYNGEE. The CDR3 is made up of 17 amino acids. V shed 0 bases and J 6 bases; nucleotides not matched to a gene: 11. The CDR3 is CASSVGSGGPGVNEQFF. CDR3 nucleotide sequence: TGTGCCAGCAGCGTAGGCTCGGGAGGGCCCGGGGTCAATGAGCAGTTCTTC.

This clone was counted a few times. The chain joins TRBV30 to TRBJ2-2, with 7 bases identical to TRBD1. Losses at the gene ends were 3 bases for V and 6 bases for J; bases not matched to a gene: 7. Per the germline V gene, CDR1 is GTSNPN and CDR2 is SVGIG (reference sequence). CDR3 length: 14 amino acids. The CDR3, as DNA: TGTGCCTGGAGAGGGACAGAGTTCCCCGGGGAGCTGTTTTTT. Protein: CAWRGTEFPGELFF.

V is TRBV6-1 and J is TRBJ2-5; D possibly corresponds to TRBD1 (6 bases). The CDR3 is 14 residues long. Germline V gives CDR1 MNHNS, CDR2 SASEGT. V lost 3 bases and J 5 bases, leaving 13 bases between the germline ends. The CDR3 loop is CASSDTGTDETQYF. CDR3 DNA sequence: TGTGCCAGCAGTGACACAGGGACGGACGAGACCCAGTACTTC.

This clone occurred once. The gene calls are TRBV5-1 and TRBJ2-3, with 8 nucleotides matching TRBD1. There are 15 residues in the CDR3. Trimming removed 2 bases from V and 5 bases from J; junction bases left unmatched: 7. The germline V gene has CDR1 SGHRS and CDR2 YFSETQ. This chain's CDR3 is CASSFGGQGIDTQYF. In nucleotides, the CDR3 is TGCGCCAGCAGCTTTGGAGGACAGGGTATAGATACGCAGTATTTT.

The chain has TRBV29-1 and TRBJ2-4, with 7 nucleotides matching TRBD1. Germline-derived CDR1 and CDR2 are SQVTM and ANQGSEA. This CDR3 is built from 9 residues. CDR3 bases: TGCATCCTGACAGGGTGTGGGTACTTC. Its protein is CILTGCGYF.

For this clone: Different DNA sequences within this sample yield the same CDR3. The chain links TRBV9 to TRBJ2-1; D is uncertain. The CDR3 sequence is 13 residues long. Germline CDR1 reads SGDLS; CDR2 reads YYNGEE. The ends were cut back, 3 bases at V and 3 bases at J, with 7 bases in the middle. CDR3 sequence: CASSALGYNEQFF. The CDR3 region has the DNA TGTGCCAGCAGCGCCCTAGGCTACAATGAGCAGTTCTTC.

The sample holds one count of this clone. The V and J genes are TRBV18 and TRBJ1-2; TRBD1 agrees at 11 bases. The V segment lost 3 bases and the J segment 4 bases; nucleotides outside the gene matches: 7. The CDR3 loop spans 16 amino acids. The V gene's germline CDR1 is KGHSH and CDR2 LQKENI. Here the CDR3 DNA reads TGTGCCAGCTCACCCGGAGATGGGACAGGGGGCTATGGCTACACCTTC. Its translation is CASSPGDGTGGYGYTF.

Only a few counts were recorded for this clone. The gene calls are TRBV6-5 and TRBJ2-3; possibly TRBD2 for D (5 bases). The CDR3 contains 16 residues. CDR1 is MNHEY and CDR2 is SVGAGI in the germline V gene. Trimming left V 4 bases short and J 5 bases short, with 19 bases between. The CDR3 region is CASSSQRTGLVDTQYF. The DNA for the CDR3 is TGTGCCAGCAGTTCTCAGCGCACGGGATTAGTAGATACGCAGTATTTT.

This CDR3 reads CASSLRDSPNQPQHF. The CDR3 DNA reads as TGTGCCAGCAGCCTCCGGGACAGCCCTAATCAGCCCCAGCATTTT. The V call is TRBV6-6, the J call TRBJ1-5, with 7 bases lining up with TRBD1. CDR3 size: 15 residues. Germline CDR1 reads MNHNY; CDR2 reads SVGAGI (reference sequence). V gave up 6 bases and J gave up 4 bases; unmatched junction bases: 9.

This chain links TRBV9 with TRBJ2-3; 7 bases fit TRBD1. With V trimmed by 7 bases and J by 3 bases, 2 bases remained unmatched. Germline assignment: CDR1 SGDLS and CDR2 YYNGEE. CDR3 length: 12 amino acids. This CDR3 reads CASGTVTDTQYF. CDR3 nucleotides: TGTGCCAGCGGGACAGTGACAGATACGCAGTATTTT.

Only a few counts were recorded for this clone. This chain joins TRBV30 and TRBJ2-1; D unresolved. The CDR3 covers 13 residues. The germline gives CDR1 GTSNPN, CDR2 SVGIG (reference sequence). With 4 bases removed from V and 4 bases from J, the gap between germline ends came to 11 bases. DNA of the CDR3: TGTGCCTGGAATAGACCAGGTTACAATGAGCAGTTCTTC. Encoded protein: CAWNRPGYNEQFF.

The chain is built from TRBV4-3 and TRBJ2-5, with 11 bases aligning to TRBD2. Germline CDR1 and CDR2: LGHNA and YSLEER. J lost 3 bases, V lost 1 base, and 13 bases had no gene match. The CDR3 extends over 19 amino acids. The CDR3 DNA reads TGCGCCAGCAGCCAAGTACTAACGGGACTAGCGGACCGAGAAGAGACCCAGTACTTC. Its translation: CASSQVLTGLADREETQYF.

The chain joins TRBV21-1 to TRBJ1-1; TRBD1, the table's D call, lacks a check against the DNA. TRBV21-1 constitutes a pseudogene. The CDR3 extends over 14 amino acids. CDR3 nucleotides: TGTGCCAGCAGCGTGGACAGGGGAAGGACTGAAGCTTTCTTT. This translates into CASSVDRGRTEAFF.

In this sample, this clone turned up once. The CDR3 nucleotides read TGTGCCTCCGGACAGGGCAGTGAAGCTTTCTTT. Protein: CASGQGSEAFF. V gene TRBV30 combines with J gene TRBJ1-1, with TRBD1 identical over 8 bases. The CDR3 extends over 11 amino acids. In germline, CDR1 is GTSNPN, CDR2 SVGIG (reference sequence). The ends lost 7 bases at V and 7 bases at J; junction bases unmatched: 5.

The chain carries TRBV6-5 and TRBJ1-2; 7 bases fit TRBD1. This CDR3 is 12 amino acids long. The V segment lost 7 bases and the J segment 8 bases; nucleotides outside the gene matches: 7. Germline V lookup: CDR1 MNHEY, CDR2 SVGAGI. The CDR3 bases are TGTGCCAGCACCTTGACAGGGCTAGGCTACACCTTC. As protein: CASTLTGLGYTF.

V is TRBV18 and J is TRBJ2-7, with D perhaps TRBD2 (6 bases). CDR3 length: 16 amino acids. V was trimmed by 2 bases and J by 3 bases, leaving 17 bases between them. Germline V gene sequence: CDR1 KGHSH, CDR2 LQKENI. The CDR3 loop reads CASSPDTGSGVYEQYF. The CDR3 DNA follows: TGTGCCAGCTCACCAGACACCGGGAGTGGGGTCTACGAGCAGTACTTC.

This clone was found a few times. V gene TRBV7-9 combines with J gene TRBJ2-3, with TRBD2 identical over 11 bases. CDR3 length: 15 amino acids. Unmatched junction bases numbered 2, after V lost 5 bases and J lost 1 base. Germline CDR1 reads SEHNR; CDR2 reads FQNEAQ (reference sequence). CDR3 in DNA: TGTGCCAGCAGCGAACTAGCGGGAGGCACAGATACGCAGTATTTT. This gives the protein CASSELAGGTDTQYF.

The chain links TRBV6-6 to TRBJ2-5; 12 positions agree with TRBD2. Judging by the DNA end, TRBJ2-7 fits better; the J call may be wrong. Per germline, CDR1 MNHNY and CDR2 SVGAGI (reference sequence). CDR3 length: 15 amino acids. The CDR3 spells CASSETSGSSYEQYF. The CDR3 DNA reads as TGTGCCAGCAGTGAGACTAGCGGGAGTTCCTACGAGCAGTACTTC.

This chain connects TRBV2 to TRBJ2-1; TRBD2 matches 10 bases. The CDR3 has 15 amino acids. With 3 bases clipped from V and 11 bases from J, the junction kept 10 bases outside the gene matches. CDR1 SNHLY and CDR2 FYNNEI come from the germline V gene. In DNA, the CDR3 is TGTGCCAGCAGTGAGACTAGCGGGCGACCCGGGCAGCAGTTCTTC. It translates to CASSETSGRPGQQFF. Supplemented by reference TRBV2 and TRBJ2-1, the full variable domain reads EPEVTQTPSHQVTQMGQEVILRCVPISNHLYFYWYRQILGQKVEFLVSFYNNEISEKSEIFDDQFSVERPDGSNFTLKIRSTKLEDSAMYFCASSETSGRPGQQFFGPGTRLTVL.

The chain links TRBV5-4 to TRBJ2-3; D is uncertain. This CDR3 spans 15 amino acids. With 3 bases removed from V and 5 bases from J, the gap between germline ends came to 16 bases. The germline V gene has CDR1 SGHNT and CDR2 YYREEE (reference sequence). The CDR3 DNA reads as TGTGCCAGCAGCTCCCCCCCCCTATCTAGAGATACGCAGTATTTT. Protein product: CASSSPPLSRDTQYF.

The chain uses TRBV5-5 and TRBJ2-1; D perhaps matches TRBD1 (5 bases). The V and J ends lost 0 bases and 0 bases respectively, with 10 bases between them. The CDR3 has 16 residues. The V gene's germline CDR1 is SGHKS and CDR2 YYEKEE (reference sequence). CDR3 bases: TGTGCCAGCAGCTTGGGGGGCCTTAGCTCCTACAATGAGCAGTTCTTC. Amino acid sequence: CASSLGGLSSYNEQFF. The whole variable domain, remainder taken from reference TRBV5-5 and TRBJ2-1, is DAGVTQSPTHLIKTRGQQVTLRCSPISGHKSVSWYQQVLGQGPQFIFQYYEKEERGRGNFPDRFSARQFPNYSSELNVNALLLGDSALYLCASSLGGLSSYNEQFFGPGTRLTVL.

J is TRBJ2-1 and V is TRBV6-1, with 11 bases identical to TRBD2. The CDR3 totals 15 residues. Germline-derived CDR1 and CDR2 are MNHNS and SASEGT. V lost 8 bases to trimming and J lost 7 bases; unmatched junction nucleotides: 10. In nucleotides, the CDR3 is TGTGCCAGCGGAGAACTAGCGGGAGCTTTGAATGAGCAGTTCTTC. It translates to CASGELAGALNEQFF.

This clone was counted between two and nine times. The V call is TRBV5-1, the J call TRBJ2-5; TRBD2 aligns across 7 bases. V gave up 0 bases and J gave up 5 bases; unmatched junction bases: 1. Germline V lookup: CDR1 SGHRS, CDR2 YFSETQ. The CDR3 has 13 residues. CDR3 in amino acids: CASSLDGRETQYF. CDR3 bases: TGCGCCAGCAGCTTGGACGGGAGGGAGACCCAGTACTTC.

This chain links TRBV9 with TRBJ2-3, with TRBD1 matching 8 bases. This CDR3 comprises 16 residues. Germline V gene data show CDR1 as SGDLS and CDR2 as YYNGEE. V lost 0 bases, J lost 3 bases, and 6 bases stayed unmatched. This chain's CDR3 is CASSVGVGQGTDTQYF. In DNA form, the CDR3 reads TGTGCCAGCAGCGTAGGGGTTGGACAGGGAACAGATACGCAGTATTTT.